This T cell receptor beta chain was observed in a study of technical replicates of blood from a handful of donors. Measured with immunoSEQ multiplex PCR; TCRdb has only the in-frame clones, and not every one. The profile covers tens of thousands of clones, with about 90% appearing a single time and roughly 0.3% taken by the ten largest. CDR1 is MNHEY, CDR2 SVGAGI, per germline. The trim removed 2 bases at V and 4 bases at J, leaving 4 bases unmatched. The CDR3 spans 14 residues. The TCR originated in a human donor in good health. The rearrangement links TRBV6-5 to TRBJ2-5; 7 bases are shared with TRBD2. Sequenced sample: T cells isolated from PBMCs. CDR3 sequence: CASSYDGGIETQYF. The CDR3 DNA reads TGTGCCAGCAGTTACGACGGGGGGATAGAGACCCAGTACTTC.